A selection of T cell receptor beta chains follows, all from one sample in a study of blood T cell repertoires in COVID-19. Repertoires were generated with immunoSEQ multiplex PCR, while TCRdb's copy carries only in-frame clones and drops some. Here the sample spans around 160,000 clones, roughly 90% being singletons. The source material was peripheral blood. The receptors stem from a human donor in a cohort sampled during active COVID-19. CDR3s include the opening cysteine and the closing phenylalanine or tryptophan. Fields, in order: J gene, clone size, CDR3 length, D gene, V gene, CDR3 protein, CDR3 DNA. The D gene is left open where the match is weak. Size is omitted from some rows. Given values are once, few, many or a class for expanded clones.

TRBJ2-3,.,15,TRBD2,TRBV7-2,CASSLGGSNSDTQYF,TGTGCCAGCAGCTTAGGCGGGAGTAATTCAGATACGCAGTATTTT
TRBJ1-2,.,15,TRBD1,TRBV7-3,CASSLIPGTGIGYTF,TGTGCCAGCAGCTTAATCCCCGGGACAGGGATTGGCTACACCTTC
TRBJ2-5,.,14,.,TRBV7-6,CASSSEGSLETQYF,TGTGCCAGCAGCTCGGAGGGGAGCCTAGAGACCCAGTACTTC
TRBJ2-7,few,16,TRBD2,TRBV18,CASSPGTSGVSYEQYF,TGTGCCAGCTCACCCGGGACTAGCGGGGTCTCCTACGAGCAGTACTTC
TRBJ1-2,.,13,TRBD1,TRBV7-6,CASSETGAGGYTF,TGTGCCAGCAGCGAAACAGGGGCTGGTGGCTACACCTTC
TRBJ2-5,.,15,TRBD2,TRBV5-6,CASSFPAGGLETQYF,TGTGCCAGCAGCTTCCCAGCGGGGGGGCTAGAGACCCAGTACTTC
TRBJ1-2,.,14,TRBD1,TRBV3-1/TRBV3-2,CASSQVTGNYGYTF,TGTGCCAGCAGCCAAGTGACAGGGAACTATGGCTACACCTTC
TRBJ2-1,.,11,.,TRBV14,CASSQVSEQFF,TGTGCCAGCAGCCAAGTCAGTGAGCAGTTCTTC
TRBJ1-6,.,15,TRBD1,TRBV3-1/TRBV3-2,CASSQSRGNNSPLHF,TGTGCCAGCAGCCAATCCAGGGGGAATAATTCACCCCTCCACTTT
TRBJ2-7,.,17,TRBD2,TRBV7-9,CASSLGLAGGALDEQYF,TGTGCCAGCAGCTTAGGACTAGCGGGGGGGGCCTTGGACGAGCAGTACTTC
TRBJ2-5,.,15,TRBD1,TRBV11-2,CASSPNRGFQETQYF,TGTGCCAGCAGCCCAAACAGGGGTTTCCAAGAGACCCAGTACTTC
TRBJ2-5,.,14,TRBD2,TRBV30,CAWSVPSGIRTQYF,TGTGCCTGGAGTGTACCTAGCGGGATACGGACCCAGTACTTC
TRBJ2-2,.,16,TRBD2,TRBV24-1,CATSDFAGDLTGELFF,TGTGCCACCAGTGATTTCGCGGGAGATCTTACCGGGGAGCTGTTTTTT
TRBJ1-1,.,20,.,TRBV28,CASSRPSDSLTLFMNTEAFF,TGTGCCAGCAGTCGCCCCTCGGACAGTTTAACCCTTTTCATGAACACTGAAGCTTTCTTT
TRBJ1-4,.,13,.,TRBV18,CASSLGVGEKLFF,TGTGCCAGCTCACTAGGGGTTGGGGAAAAACTGTTTTTT
TRBJ2-1,.,14,TRBD2,TRBV28,CASTLAGGYNEQFF,TGTGCCAGCACCCTGGCGGGGGGGTACAATGAGCAGTTCTTC
TRBJ2-1,few,15,TRBD2,TRBV7-2,CASSLTSGVYNEQFF,TGTGCCAGCAGCCTAACTAGCGGGGTCTACAATGAGCAGTTCTTC
TRBJ2-7,.,15,.,TRBV9,CASSVGAGEAYEQYF,TGTGCCAGCAGCGTAGGGGCCGGGGAAGCCTACGAGCAGTACTTC
TRBJ2-1,.,16,TRBD2,TRBV6-2/TRBV6-3,CASSYSGREGLISQFF,TGTGCCAGCAGTTACTCGGGGCGGGAGGGCCTTATCTCACAGTTCTTC
TRBJ1-6,.,15,TRBD1,TRBV9,CASSATTGLDSPLHF,TGTGCCAGCAGCGCGACGACAGGGTTGGATTCACCCCTCCACTTT
TRBJ2-7,.,13,.,TRBV6-5,CASSLQVTDEQYF,TGTGCCAGCAGTCTACAGGTTACCGACGAGCAGTACTTC
TRBJ1-5,.,16,TRBD1,TRBV19,CASSTNHRGSNQPQHF,TGTGCCAGTAGTACGAACCACAGGGGTAGCAATCAGCCCCAGCATTTT
TRBJ2-1,.,16,TRBD2,TRBV24-1,CATSDPTSGGYNEQFF,TGTGCCACCAGTGACCCGACTAGCGGAGGCTACAATGAGCAGTTCTTC
TRBJ2-5,once,13,TRBD1,TRBV6-5,CASRRQGQETQYF,TGTGCCAGCAGACGACAGGGGCAAGAGACCCAGTACTTC
TRBJ2-6,.,17,.,TRBV29-1,CSLPPGRESSGANVLTF,TGCAGCCTGCCCCCCGGACGGGAGAGCTCTGGGGCCAACGTCCTGACTTTC
TRBJ2-7,.,14,TRBD1,TRBV30,CAWRKQGAGYEQYF,TGTGCCTGGAGGAAACAGGGGGCGGGATACGAGCAGTACTTC
TRBJ2-1,.,15,TRBD1,TRBV5-1,CASSGGQGLTLDQFF,TGCGCCAGCAGCGGGGGACAGGGTTTAACCTTAGACCAGTTCTTC
TRBJ2-3,.,16,.,TRBV28,CASSLLAHGSADTQYF,TGTGCCAGCAGTTTACTAGCGCACGGCTCCGCAGATACGCAGTATTTT
TRBJ2-3,.,13,.,TRBV25-1,CASSTGFTDTQYF,TGTGCCAGCAGTACAGGGTTCACAGATACGCAGTATTTT
TRBJ2-3,.,15,.,TRBV20-1,CSASLPGQLTDTQYF,TGCAGTGCTAGTTTACCGGGACAACTCACAGATACGCAGTATTTT
TRBJ2-3,.,14,.,TRBV30,CAWSVRGSTDTQYF,TGTGCCTGGAGTGTACGGGGTAGCACAGATACGCAGTATTTT
TRBJ2-2,once,15,.,TRBV5-4,CASSFGGEYTGELFF,TGTGCCAGCAGCTTCGGTGGGGAGTACACCGGGGAGCTGTTTTTT
TRBJ2-2,.,16,.,TRBV6-1,CASSARQGRGTGELFF,TGTGCCAGCAGTGCCCGACAGGGGAGGGGCACCGGGGAGCTGTTTTTT
TRBJ2-3,.,16,TRBD1,TRBV9,CASSGGTGDSTDTQYF,TGTGCCAGCAGCGGCGGGACAGGGGATAGCACAGATACGCAGTATTTT
TRBJ2-1,.,16,TRBD2,TRBV6-6,CASRPQSGGNYNEQFF,TGTGCCAGCAGACCACAAAGCGGGGGGAACTACAATGAGCAGTTCTTC
TRBJ2-7,.,14,TRBD2,TRBV15,CATSRDIGGYEQYF,TGTGCCACCAGCAGAGATATCGGGGGGTACGAGCAGTACTTC
TRBJ2-3,.,15,.,TRBV7-9,CASSSTIATTDTQYF,TGTGCCAGCAGCTCCACTATAGCAACCACAGATACGCAGTATTTT
TRBJ1-1,once,16,.,TRBV7-9,CASSLSYGGGDTEAFF,TGTGCCAGCAGCTTATCATATGGCGGCGGGGACACTGAAGCTTTCTTT
TRBJ2-1,few,18,TRBD2,TRBV20-1,CSASRLAGEGPEYNEQFF,TGCAGTGCTAGTCGTCTAGCGGGAGAGGGCCCGGAGTACAATGAGCAGTTCTTC